This T cell receptor (beta chain) came from a study of T cell changes during pregnancy in multiple sclerosis. Assay: immunoSEQ multiplex PCR; the TCRdb copy retains only in-frame clones and omits some. The sample contains about 76,000 clones, 93% of which appear only once. Trimming removed 7 bases at V and 2 bases at J, with 18 bases between. The CDR3 runs 15 residues. In germline, CDR1 is LNHDA, CDR2 SQIVND (reference sequence). This chain joins TRBV19 and TRBJ2-7, with D maybe TRBD1 (7 bases). The sequencing used peripheral blood, collected in the second trimester of pregnancy. This sequence was found in a female donor with multiple sclerosis, enrolled in a pregnancy study. The CDR3 sequence is CASTSRQGGTYEQYF. As DNA, the CDR3 is TGTGCCAGTACCTCTCGACAGGGAGGAACCTACGAGCAGTACTTC.